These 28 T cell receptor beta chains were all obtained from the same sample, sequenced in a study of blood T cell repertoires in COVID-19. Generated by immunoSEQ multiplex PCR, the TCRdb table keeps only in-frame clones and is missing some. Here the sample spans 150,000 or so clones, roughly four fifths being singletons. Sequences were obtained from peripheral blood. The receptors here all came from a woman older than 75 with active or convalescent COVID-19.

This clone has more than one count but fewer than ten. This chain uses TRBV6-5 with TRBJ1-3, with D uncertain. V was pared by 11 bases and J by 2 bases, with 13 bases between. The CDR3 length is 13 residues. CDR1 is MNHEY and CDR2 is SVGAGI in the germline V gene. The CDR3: CASVIDTGNTIYF. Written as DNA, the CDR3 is TGTGCCTCAGTCATTGACACTGGAAACACCATATATTTT.

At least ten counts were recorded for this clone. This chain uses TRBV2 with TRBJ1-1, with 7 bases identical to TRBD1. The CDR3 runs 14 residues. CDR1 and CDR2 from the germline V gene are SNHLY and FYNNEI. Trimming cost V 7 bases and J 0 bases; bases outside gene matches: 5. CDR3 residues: CASTRRGLNTEAFF. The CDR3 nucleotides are TGTGCCAGCACTCGTAGGGGGCTGAACACTGAAGCTTTCTTT. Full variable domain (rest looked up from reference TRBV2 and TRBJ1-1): EPEVTQTPSHQVTQMGQEVILRCVPISNHLYFYWYRQILGQKVEFLVSFYNNEISEKSEIFDDQFSVERPDGSNFTLKIRSTKLEDSAMYFCASTRRGLNTEAFFGQGTRLTVV.

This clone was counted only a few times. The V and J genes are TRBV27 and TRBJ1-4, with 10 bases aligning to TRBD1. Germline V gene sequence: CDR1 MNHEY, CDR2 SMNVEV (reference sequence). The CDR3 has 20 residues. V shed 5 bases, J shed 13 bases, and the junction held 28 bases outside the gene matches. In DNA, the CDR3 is TGTGCCAGCAGTCCATCCCAACGAAAGAGGACAGGGGGAGAGACCGGACCACTGTTTTTT. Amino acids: CASSPSQRKRTGGETGPLFF. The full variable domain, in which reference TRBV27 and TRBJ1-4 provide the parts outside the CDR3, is EAQVTQNPRYLITVTGKKLTVTCSQNMNHEYMSWYRQDPGLGLRQIYYSMNVEVTDKGDVPEGYKVSRKEKRNFPLILESPSPNQTSLYFCASSPSQRKRTGGETGPLFFGSGTQLSVL.

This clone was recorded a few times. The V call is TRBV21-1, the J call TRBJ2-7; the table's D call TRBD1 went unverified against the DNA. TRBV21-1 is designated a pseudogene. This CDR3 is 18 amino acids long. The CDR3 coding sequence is TGTGCCAGCAGAAAATACAGCCCGACAGGCCTTGAGTCCTACGAGCAGTACTTC. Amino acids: CASRKYSPTGLESYEQYF.

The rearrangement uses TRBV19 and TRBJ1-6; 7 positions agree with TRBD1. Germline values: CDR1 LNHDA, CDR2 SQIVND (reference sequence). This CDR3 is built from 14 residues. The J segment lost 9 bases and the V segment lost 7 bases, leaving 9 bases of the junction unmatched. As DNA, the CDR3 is TGTGCCAGTATGGCCCGGACAGGCTCTTCACCCCTCCACTTT. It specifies CASMARTGSSPLHF.

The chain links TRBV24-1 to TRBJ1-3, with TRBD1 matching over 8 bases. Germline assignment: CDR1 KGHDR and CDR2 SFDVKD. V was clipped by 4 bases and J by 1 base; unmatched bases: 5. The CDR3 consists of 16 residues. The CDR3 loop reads CATSDPGQGSGNTIYF. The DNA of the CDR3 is TGTGCCACCAGTGACCCCGGACAGGGTTCTGGAAACACCATATATTTT.

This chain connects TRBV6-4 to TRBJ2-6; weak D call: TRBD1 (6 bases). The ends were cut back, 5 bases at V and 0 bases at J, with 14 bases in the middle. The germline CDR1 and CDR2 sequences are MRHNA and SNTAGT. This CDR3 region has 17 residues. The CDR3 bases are TGTGCCAGCAGTCCCCAGGGGATGGGCTCTGGGGCCAACGTCCTGACTTTC. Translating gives CASSPQGMGSGANVLTF.

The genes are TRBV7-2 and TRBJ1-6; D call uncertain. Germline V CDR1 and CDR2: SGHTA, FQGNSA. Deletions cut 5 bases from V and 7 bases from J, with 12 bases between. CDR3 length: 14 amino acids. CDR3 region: CASSSSPLNSPLHF. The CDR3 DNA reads TGTGCCAGCAGCAGTTCGCCGCTAAATTCACCCCTCCACTTT.

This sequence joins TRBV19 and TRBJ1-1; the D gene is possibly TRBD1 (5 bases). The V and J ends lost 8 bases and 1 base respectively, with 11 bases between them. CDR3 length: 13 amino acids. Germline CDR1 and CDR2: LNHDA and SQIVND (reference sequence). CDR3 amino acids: CASGAGRNTEAFF. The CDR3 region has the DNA TGTGCCAGTGGGGCGGGGAGGAACACTGAAGCTTTCTTT.

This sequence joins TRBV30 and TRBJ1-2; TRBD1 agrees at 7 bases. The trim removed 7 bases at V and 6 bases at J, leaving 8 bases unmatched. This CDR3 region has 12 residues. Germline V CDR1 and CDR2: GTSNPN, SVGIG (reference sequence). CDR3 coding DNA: TGTGCCTACCTTGACAGGGTACATGGCTACACCTTC. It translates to CAYLDRVHGYTF.

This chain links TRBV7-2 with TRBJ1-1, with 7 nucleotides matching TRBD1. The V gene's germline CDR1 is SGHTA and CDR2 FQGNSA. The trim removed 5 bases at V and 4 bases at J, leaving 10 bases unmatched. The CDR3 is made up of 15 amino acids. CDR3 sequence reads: CASSPQGFGFTEAFF. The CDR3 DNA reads TGTGCCAGCAGCCCACAGGGGTTTGGTTTCACTGAAGCTTTCTTT. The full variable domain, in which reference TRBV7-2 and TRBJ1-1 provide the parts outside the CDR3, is GAGVSQSPSNKVTEKGKDVELRCDPISGHTALYWYRQSLGQGLEFLIYFQGNSAPDKSGLPSDRFSAERTGGSVSTLTIQRTQQEDSAVYLCASSPQGFGFTEAFFGQGTRLTVV.

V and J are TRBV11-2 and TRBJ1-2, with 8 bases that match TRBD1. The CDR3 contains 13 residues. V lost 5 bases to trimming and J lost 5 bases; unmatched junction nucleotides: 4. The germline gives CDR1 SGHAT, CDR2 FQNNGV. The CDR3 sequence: CASSRTGWYGYTF. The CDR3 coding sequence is TGTGCCAGCAGCCGGACAGGGTGGTATGGCTACACCTTC.

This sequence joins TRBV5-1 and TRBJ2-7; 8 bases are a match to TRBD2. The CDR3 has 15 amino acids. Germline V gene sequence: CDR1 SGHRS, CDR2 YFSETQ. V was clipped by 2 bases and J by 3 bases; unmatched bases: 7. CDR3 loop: CASSFSTGGSYEQYF. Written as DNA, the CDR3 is TGCGCCAGCAGCTTTTCAACGGGGGGGAGCTACGAGCAGTACTTC.

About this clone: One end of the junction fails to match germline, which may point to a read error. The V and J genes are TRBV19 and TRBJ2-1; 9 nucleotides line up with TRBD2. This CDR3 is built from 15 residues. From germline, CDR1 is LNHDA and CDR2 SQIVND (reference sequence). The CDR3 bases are TGTGTCAGTATTGGGAGCGGGGGGCCCGACAATGAGCAGTTCTTC. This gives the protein CVSIGSGGPDNEQFF.

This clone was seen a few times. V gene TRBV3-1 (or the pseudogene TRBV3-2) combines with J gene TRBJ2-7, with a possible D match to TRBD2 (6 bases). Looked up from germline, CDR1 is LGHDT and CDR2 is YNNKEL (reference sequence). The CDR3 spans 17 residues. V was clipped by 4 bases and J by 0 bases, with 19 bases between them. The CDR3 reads CASSRHGRGSSSYEQYF. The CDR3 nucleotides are TGTGCCAGCAGCCGCCATGGGCGGGGCTCCAGCTCCTACGAGCAGTACTTC.

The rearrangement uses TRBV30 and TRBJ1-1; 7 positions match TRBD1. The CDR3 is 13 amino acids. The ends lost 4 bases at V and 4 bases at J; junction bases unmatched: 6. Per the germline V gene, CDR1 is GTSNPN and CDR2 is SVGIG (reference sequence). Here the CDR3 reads CAWNDRAGTEAFF. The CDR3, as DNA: TGTGCCTGGAACGACAGGGCGGGCACTGAAGCTTTCTTT.

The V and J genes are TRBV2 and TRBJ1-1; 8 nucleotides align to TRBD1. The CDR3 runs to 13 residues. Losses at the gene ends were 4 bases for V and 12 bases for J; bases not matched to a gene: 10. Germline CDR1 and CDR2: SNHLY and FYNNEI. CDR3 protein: CASSGAGQGKTFF. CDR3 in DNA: TGTGCCAGCAGTGGAGCCGGACAGGGTAAAACTTTCTTT.

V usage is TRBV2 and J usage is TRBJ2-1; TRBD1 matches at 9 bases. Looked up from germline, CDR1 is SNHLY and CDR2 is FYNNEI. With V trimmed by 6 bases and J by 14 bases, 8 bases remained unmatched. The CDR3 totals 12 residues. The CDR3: CASSRTGVQEFF. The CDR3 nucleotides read TGTGCCAGCAGCCGGACAGGGGTTCAGGAGTTCTTC.

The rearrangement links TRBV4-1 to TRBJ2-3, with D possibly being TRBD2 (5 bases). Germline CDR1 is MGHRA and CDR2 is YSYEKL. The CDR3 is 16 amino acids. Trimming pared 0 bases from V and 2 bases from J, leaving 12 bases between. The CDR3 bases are TGCGCCAGCAGCCAAGATTATTACGGGAACACAGATACGCAGTATTTT. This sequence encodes CASSQDYYGNTDTQYF.

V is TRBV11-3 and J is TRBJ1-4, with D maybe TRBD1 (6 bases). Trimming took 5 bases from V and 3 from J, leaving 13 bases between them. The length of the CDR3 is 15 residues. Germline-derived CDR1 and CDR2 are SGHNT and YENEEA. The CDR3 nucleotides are TGTGCCAGCAGCCCGCTCAGGGGCTCTAATGAAAAACTGTTTTTT. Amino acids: CASSPLRGSNEKLFF.

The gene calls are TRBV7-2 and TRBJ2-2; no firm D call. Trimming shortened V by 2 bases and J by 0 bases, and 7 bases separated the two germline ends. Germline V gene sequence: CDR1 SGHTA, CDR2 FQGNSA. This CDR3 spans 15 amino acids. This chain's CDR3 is CASSLMIANTGELFF. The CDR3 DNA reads TGTGCCAGCAGCTTAATGATAGCGAACACCGGGGAGCTGTTTTTT.

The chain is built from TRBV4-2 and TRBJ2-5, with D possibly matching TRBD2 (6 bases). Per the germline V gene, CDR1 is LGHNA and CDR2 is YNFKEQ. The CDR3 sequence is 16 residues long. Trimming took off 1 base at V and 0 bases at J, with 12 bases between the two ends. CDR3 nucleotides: TGTGCCAGCAGCCAAGGCGATAGCGGATACCAAGAGACCCAGTACTTC. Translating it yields CASSQGDSGYQETQYF.

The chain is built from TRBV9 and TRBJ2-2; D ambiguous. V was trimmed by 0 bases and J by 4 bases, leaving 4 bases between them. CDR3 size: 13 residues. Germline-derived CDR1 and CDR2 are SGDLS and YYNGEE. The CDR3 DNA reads TGTGCCAGCAGCGTAGCTCTCACCGGGGAGCTGTTTTTT. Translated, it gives CASSVALTGELFF.

For the CDR3, the DNA is TGTGCCAGCAGAACCGGGACAGGGGTCCAAAAACTGTTTTTT. This translates into CASRTGTGVQKLFF. This rearrangement joins TRBV25-1 to TRBJ1-4, with TRBD1 matching over 10 bases. The CDR3 is made up of 14 amino acids. Germline-derived CDR1 and CDR2 are MGHDK and SYGVNS. Trimming at V came to 6 bases and at J to 9 bases, leaving 7 bases not matched to a gene.

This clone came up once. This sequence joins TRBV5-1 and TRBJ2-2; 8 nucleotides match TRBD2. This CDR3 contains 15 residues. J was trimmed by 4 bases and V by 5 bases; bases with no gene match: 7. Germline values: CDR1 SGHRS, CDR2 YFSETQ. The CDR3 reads CASRKTSGLTGELFF. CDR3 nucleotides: TGCGCCAGCAGAAAAACTAGCGGCCTCACCGGGGAGCTGTTTTTT.

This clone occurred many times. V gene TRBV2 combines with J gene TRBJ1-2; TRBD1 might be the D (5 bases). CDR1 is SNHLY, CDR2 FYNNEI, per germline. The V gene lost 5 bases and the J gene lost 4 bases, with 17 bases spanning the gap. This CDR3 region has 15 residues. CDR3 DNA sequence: TGTGCCAGCAGTCCCTCGCAGGGCGGTAGCTATGGCTACACCTTC. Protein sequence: CASSPSQGGSYGYTF.

CDR3: CASSPRPLAGGDSCEQFF. The CDR3 bases are TGCGCCAGCAGCCCTAGGCCCCTAGCGGGGGGGGACAGCTGTGAGCAGTTCTTC. This chain links TRBV4-3 with TRBJ2-1; 12 bases agree with TRBD2. This CDR3 is 18 amino acids long. Germline V gene lookup returns CDR1 LGHNA and CDR2 YSLEER. After removal of 4 bases from V and 9 bases from J, the junction contained 16 bases not matched to a gene.

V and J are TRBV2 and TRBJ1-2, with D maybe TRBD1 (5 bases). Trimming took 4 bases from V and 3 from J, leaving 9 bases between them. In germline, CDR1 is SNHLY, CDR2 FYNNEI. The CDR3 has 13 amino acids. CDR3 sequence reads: CASSGGDDYGYTF. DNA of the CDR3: TGTGCCAGCAGTGGGGGGGACGACTATGGCTACACCTTC.